This T cell receptor beta chain stems from a study of identical twins. From germline, CDR1 is LGHDT and CDR2 YNNKEL (reference sequence). The CDR3 is 12 residues long. This clonotype came up once. At one end, the junction sequence differs from germline, possibly due to a read error. Each CDR3 protein gets one entry after TCRdb re-called the 5' RACE reads with MiXCR. The sample includes around 1.7 million distinct CDR3 sequences, less than 40% of them seen just once. The gene calls are TRBV3-1 and TRBJ2-7, with D unclear. The receptor was derived from a newborn girl in good health. Sequenced input: cord blood. In DNA form, the CDR3 reads TGTGCCAGCAGCCAAGATTTGCACGAGCGGTACTTC. Protein: CASSQDLHERYF.